These T cell receptor beta chains were read from a single sample in a study of blood T cell repertoires in COVID-19. Only in-frame clones appear in the TCRdb table, and some are missing; sequencing was by immunoSEQ multiplex PCR. Of 300,000 to 400,000 clones in the sample, around 89% were seen once. Sequences were obtained from PBMCs or T cells enriched from blood (not recorded which). These receptors came from a woman aged 25 to 39 with acute COVID-19. Both conserved end residues are part of each CDR3. Fields, in order: D gene, V gene, clone size, J gene, CDR3 DNA, CDR3 protein. D genes are given only for firm matches. Clone size is shown for a subset of rows, as once, few, many or a class of expanded clone.

TRBD1	TRBV3-1/TRBV3-2	-	TRBJ1-4	TGTGCCAGCAGTAGACAGGGTGACGGAGCTAATGAAAAACTGTTTTTT	CASSRQGDGANEKLFF
-	TRBV6-5	once	TRBJ1-1	TGTGCCAGCAGGGGACTGCAAAACACTGAAGCTTTCTTT	CASRGLQNTEAFF
TRBD1	TRBV11-2	-	TRBJ2-7	TGTGCCAGCAGCTTAGGCGACAGGGGTATCTACGAGCAGTACTTC	CASSLGDRGIYEQYF
TRBD1	TRBV9	-	TRBJ1-2	TGTGCCAGCAGCCCTGAGACTGGGACAGGGCTCGCTAACTATGGCTACACCTTC	CASSPETGTGLANYGYTF
TRBD1	TRBV6-6	-	TRBJ2-2	TGTGCCAGCACTATGCCCGGGACAGGGACCGGGGAGCTGTTTTTT	CASTMPGTGTGELFF
TRBD2	TRBV9	-	TRBJ2-1	TGTGCCAGCAGCGTAGATGGACTAGTCTCTAGGGTCTCCTACAATGAGCAGTTCTTC	CASSVDGLVSRVSYNEQFF
TRBD1	TRBV20-1	-	TRBJ1-1	TGCAGTGCTAGTCCCGGGACAGGGAACACTGAAGCTTTCTTT	CSASPGTGNTEAFF
TRBD2	TRBV5-1	-	TRBJ2-2	TGCGCCAGCAGCCTAATAGCGGGGGGCACCGGGGAGCTGTTTTTT	CASSLIAGGTGELFF
-	TRBV10-3	-	TRBJ1-6	TGTGCCATCAGTGAGACAAAACAGGTCTATAATTCACCCCTCCACTTT	CAISETKQVYNSPLHF
-	TRBV10-3	few	TRBJ1-2	TGTGCCATCAGTGATGGAGGGAACGGCTACACCTTC	CAISDGGNGYTF
TRBD1	TRBV30	-	TRBJ1-3	TGTGCCTGGGACAGGGGAACTGGAAACACCATATATTTT	CAWDRGTGNTIYF
-	TRBV6-4	-	TRBJ1-2	TGTGCCAGCAGTACAGGCCCCCGTGGAGGCTACACCTTC	CASSTGPRGGYTF
TRBD1	TRBV24-1	-	TRBJ2-2	TGTGCCTCCCGATCGGCCGTTACAGGGGACACCGGGGAGCTGTTTTTT	CASRSAVTGDTGELFF